The entry below gives a single TCR beta chain sequence along with its context. These data originate in a study of shared clonotypes between healthy human individuals. Clones were read by immunoSEQ multiplex PCR, and TCRdb kept only the in-frame ones, dropping some. The table records 2,500,000 or so clones, less than 95% of them present only once. The receptor was isolated from a man aged 18 to 29 in good health. Some clones in this sample may be carry-over from other donors' samples. Material for sequencing was naive CD4+ T cells from PBMCs. Described subset: CD45RA+ positively selected.

This CDR3 is CASSLRIPTDTQYF. The DNA for the CDR3 is TGTGCCAGCAGCTTACGTATCCCCACAGATACGCAGTATTTT. The V call is TRBV7-9, the J call TRBJ2-3; D call uncertain. V shed 2 bases and J shed 2 bases, with 8 bases lying between them. Germline V CDR1 and CDR2: SEHNR, FQNEAQ (reference sequence). The CDR3 runs to 14 residues.